The T cell receptor beta chain described here comes from a study of cytomegalovirus exposure and HLA in healthy donors. Study summary: For the 300 to 400 genotyped donors, more than 80% fell within the Caucasian-associated ancestry cluster. Points from the study as a whole: Later analysis demonstrated an association between a missense DCLRE1C variant and TCR beta V- and J-gene trimming. The authors listed 180 or so TCR beta chains as cytomegalovirus-associated.

Trimming took 3 bases from V and 0 from J, leaving 15 bases between them. Germline V CDR1 and CDR2: MNHEY, SVGAGI. The CDR3 consists of 16 residues. About this clone: Antigen unknown.

In the PCR, 60 Vbeta and 13 Jbeta primers were used. Method: immunoSEQ multiplex PCR; TCRdb's copy keeps in-frame clones and lacks some. The sample yields 100,000 to 150,000 clones, over 70% seen once. The chain is built from TRBV6-5 and TRBJ2-7; D might be TRBD2 (5 bases). This clonotype was sampled from a woman aged 45-59 years in good health and CMV-seronegative. Sequenced input: PBMCs. CDR3: CASSYEGGYLSYEQYF. The DNA of the CDR3 is TGTGCCAGCAGTTATGAAGGCGGGTACCTCTCCTACGAGCAGTACTTC.